This T cell receptor beta chain was found in a study of shared clonotypes between healthy human individuals. Partitioning of CD4+ cells yielded a CD45RA+ naive subset and a CD45RA-negative memory subset. Running of the assay took place at deep level. Replicate PCRs for sorted subsets used roughly 200 ng DNA; this equaled 33,000 or so T cell genomes. Study processing details: Junction-only sequences produced by ImmunoSEQ had no quality scores, so filtering differed. Here immunoSEQ multiplex PCR was the method, and the copy in TCRdb shows in-frame clones only, minus some. The DNA gave D and trimming, while V, J and clone size come from that table. The table has approximately 1,500,000 clones, around 98% seen once. Germline V gene data show CDR1 as ENHRY and CDR2 as SYGVKD. This CDR3 is 11 amino acids long. V lost 8 bases and J 5 bases, leaving 10 bases between the germline ends.

The source is a man aged 25-45 years in good health. The source material was naive CD4+ T cells sorted from blood. Subset of the sample: CD45RA+ positively selected. The chain is built from TRBV10-3 and TRBJ2-7, with D possibly called TRBD1 or TRBD2 (5 bases each). Here the CDR3 reads CAIGRGDEQYF. The DNA for the CDR3 is TGTGCCATCGGGAGAGGGGACGAGCAGTACTTC.